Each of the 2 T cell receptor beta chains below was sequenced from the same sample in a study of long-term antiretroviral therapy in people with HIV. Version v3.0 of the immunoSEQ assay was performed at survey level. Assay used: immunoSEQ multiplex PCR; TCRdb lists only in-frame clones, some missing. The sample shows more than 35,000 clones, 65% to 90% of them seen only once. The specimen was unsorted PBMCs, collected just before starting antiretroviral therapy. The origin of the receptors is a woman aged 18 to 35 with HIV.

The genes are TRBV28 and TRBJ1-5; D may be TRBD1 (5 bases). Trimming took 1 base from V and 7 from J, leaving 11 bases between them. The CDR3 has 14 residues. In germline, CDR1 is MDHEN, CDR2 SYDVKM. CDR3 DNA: TGTGCCAGCAGTTTATCAGGGAGGGGCCAGCCCCAGCATTTT. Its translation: CASSLSGRGQPQHF.

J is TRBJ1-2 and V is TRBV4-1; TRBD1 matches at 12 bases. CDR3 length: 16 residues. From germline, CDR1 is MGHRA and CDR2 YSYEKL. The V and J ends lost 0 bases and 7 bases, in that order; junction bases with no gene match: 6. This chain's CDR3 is CASSQEKGQGASGYTF. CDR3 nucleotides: TGCGCCAGCAGCCAAGAAAAGGGACAGGGGGCTAGTGGCTACACCTTC.